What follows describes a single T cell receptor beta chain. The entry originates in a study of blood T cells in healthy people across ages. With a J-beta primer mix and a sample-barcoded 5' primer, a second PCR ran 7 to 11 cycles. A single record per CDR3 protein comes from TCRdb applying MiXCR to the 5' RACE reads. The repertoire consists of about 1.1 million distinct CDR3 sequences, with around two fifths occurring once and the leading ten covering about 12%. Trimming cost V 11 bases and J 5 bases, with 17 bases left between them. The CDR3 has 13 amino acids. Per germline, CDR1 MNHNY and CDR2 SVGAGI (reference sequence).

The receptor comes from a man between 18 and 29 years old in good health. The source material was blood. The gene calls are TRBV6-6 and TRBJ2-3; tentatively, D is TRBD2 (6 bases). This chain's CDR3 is CAGIGSEGDTQYF. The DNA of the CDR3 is TGTGCCGGCATTGGCTCGGAGGGAGATACGCAGTATTTT.